This record looks at one T cell receptor beta chain sequence and its context. The authors' processing: Reference gene primer amplification in the assay estimated nucleated cell counts. TCRdb keeps only in-frame clones here, not all; method: immunoSEQ multiplex PCR. V and J calls and clone size are as listed in that table; D and trimming were resolved from the DNA. The table records approximately 180,000 clones, roughly 87% of them present only once. This specimen belongs to a study of blood T cell repertoires in COVID-19. Study at large: The study drew acute and convalescent COVID-19 samples from the United States, Italy and Spain. Sources were T cells, B-cell-depleted T cells, or PBMCs; the material itself was cDNA or gDNA.

V was shortened by 3 bases and J by 7 bases, with 6 bases between the two germline ends. Germline V gene sequence: CDR1 SGHTA, CDR2 FQGTGA. This CDR3 has 12 amino acids. The specimen was PBMCs or T cells enriched from blood (not recorded which). The source of this sequence is a human donor with acute COVID-19. The donor label of this sample is uncertain. The V gene is TRBV7-3, the J gene TRBJ2-2, with D uncertain. DNA for the CDR3: TGTGCCAGCAGCTTCTCTCGCGGGGAGCTGTTTTTT. Protein product: CASSFSRGELFF.